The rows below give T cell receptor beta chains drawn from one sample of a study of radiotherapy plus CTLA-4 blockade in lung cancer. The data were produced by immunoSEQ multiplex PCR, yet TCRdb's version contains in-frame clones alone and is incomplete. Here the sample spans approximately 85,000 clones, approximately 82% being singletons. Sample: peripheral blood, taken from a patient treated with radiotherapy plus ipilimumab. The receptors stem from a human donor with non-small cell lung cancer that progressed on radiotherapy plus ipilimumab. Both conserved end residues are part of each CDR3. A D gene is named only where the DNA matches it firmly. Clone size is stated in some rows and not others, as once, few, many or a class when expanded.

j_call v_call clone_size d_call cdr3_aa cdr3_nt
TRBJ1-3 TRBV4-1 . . CASSQVTITGNTIYF TGCGCCAGCAGCCAAGTGACAATCACTGGAAACACCATATATTTT
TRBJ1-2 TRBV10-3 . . CAISDGGYGYTF TGTGCCATCAGTGACGGTGGCTATGGCTACACCTTC
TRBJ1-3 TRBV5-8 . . CASSVDSSGNTIYF TGTGCCAGCAGCGTGGACAGCTCTGGAAACACCATATATTTT
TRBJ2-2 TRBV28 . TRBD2 CASSGGSSGELFF TGTGCCAGCAGCGGGGGGAGTTCCGGGGAGCTGTTTTTT
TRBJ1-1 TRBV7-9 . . CASNMGENTEAFF TGTGCCAGCAACATGGGGGAAAACACTGAAGCTTTCTTT
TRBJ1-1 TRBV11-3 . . CASSLAFGTEAFF TGTGCCAGCAGCTTAGCTTTCGGGACTGAAGCTTTCTTT
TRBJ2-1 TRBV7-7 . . CASSGSPGDEQFF TGTGCTAGCAGTGGGAGTCCCGGGGATGAGCAGTTCTTC
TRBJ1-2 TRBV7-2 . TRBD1 CASSSRGSYGYTF TGTGCCAGCAGTTCCAGGGGGTCCTATGGCTACACCTTC
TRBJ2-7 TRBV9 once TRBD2 CASSVGISGREQYF TGTGCCAGCAGCGTAGGGATTAGCGGGAGAGAGCAGTACTTC
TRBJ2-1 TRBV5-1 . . CASSRLQDYNEQFF TGCGCCAGCAGTCGCTTACAGGATTACAATGAGCAGTTCTTC
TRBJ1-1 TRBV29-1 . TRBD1 CSVAQQGGGTEAFF TGCAGCGTTGCACAACAGGGGGGAGGCACTGAAGCTTTCTTT
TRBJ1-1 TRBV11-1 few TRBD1 CASSLDRAENEAFF TGTGCCAGCAGCCTCGACAGGGCTGAAAATGAAGCTTTCTTT
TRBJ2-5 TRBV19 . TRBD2 CASNSGGAGKTQYF TGTGCCAGTAACAGCGGGGGGGCCGGGAAGACCCAGTACTTC
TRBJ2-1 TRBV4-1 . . CASSQSPGAYNEQFF TGCGCCAGCAGCCAATCCCCGGGGGCCTACAATGAGCAGTTCTTC
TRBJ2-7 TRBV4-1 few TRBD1 CASSRATGTWEQYF TGCGCCAGCAGCCGCGCGACAGGGACCTGGGAGCAGTACTTC
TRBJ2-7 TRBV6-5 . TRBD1 CASSYSRQGYEQYF TGTGCCAGCAGTTACTCGAGACAGGGCTACGAGCAGTACTTC
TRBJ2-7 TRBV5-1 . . CASSLDTYEQYF TGCGCCAGCAGCTTGGACACCTACGAGCAGTACTTC
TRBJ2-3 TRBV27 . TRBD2 CASSLKRTSVGQYF TGTGCCAGCAGCCTGAAGAGAACTAGCGTTGGGCAGTATTTT
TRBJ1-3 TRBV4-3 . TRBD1 CASSQTGGNTIYF TGCGCCAGCAGCCAGACAGGGGGAAACACCATATATTTT
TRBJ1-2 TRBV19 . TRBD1 CASTNPGTGRGDGYTF TGTGCCAGTACCAACCCCGGGACAGGTAGGGGGGATGGCTACACCTTC
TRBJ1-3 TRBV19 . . CASTHREFAGNTIYF TGTGCCAGTACCCACAGGGAATTCGCGGGAAACACCATATATTTT
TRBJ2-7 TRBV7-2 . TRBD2 CASRTGTSAYEQYF TGTGCCAGCAGAACCGGGACTAGCGCCTACGAGCAGTACTTC
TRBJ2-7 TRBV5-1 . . CASSLAGGGAEGEQYF TGCGCCAGCAGCTTGGCCGGCGGAGGGGCGGAGGGCGAGCAGTACTTC
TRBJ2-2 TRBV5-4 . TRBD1 CASSLGQQGHTGELFF TGTGCCAGCAGCTTGGGCCAACAGGGGCACACCGGGGAGCTGTTTTTT
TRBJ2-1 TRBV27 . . CASGLTVFYNEQFF TGTGCCAGCGGATTGACAGTGTTCTACAATGAGCAGTTCTTC
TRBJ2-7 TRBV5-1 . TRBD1 CASSSGQGAEEQYF TGCGCCAGCAGCTCGGGACAGGGGGCTGAAGAGCAGTACTTC
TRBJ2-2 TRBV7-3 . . CASSLKGGGSGAGELFF TGTGCCAGCAGCTTAAAAGGAGGGGGGTCTGGAGCCGGGGAGCTGTTTTTT
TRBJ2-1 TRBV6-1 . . CASSERGEVSYNEQFF TGTGCCAGCAGTGAAAGGGGAGAGGTATCCTACAATGAGCAGTTCTTC
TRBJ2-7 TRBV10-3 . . CAISESILDEQYF TGTGCCATCAGTGAGTCGATCCTGGACGAGCAGTACTTC
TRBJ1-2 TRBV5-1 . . CASSLDQGTYGYTF TGCGCCAGCAGCTTGGACCAGGGGACCTATGGCTACACCTTC
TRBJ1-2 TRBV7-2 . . CASSPFGGSSNYGYTF TGTGCCAGCAGCCCCTTCGGGGGCAGCTCCAACTATGGCTACACCTTC